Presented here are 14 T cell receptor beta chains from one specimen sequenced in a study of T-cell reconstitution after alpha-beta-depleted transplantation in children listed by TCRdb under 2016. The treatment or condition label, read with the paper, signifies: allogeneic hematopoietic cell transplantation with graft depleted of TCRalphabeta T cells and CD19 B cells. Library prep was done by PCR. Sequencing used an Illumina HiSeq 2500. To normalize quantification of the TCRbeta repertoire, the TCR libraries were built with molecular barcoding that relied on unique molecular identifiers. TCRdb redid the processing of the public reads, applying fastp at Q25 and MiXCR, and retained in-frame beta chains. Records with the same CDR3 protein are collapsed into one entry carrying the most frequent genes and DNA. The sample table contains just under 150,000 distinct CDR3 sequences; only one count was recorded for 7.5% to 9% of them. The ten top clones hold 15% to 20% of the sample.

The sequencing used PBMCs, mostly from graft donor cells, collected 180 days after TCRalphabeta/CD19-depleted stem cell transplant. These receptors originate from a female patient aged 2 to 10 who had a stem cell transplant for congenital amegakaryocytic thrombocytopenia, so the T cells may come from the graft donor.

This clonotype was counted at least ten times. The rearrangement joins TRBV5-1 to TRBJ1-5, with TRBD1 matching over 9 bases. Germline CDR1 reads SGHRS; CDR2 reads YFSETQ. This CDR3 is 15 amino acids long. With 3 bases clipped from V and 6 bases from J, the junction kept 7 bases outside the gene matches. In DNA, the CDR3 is TGCGCCAGCAGCTCCGGGACAGGGCTGGGTCAGCCCCAGCATTTT. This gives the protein CASSSGTGLGQPQHF.

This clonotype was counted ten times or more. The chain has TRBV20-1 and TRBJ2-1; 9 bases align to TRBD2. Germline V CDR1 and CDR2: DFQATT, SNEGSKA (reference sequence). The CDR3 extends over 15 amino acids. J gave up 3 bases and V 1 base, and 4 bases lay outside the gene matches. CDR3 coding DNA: TGCAGTGCTAGAGTCACTAGCGGGTTCTACAATGAGCAGTTCTTC. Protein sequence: CSARVTSGFYNEQFF.

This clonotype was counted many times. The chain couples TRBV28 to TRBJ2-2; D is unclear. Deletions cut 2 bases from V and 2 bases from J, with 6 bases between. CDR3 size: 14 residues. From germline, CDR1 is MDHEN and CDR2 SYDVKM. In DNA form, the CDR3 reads TGTGCCAGCAGTTTACTAGACAACACCGGGGAGCTGTTTTTT. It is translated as CASSLLDNTGELFF.

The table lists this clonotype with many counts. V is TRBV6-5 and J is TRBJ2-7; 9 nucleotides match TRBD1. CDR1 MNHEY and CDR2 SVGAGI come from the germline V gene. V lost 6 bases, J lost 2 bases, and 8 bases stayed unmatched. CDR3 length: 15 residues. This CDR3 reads CASRRGQGLTYEQYF. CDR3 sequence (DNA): TGTGCCAGCAGACGCGGACAGGGGTTAACCTACGAGCAGTACTTC.

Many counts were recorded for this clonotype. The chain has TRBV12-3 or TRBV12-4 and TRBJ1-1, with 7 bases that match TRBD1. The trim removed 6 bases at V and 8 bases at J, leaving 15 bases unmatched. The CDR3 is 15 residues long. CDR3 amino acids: CASRNSGPGTAEAFF. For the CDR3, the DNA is TGTGCCAGCAGGAATTCGGGTCCAGGGACAGCCGAAGCTTTCTTT.

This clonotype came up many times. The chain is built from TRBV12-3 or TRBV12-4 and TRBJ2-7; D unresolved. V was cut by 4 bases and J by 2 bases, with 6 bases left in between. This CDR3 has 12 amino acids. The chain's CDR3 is CASSSPPYEQYF. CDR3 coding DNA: TGTGCCAGCAGTTCACCTCCCTACGAGCAGTACTTC.

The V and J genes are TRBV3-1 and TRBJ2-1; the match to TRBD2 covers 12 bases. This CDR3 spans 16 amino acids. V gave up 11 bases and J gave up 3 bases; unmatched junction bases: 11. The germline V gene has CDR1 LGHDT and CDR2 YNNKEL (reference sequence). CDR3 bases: TGTGCCTCCTGCCGACTAGCGGGAGTTTTCTACAATGAGCAGTTCTTC. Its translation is CASCRLAGVFYNEQFF.

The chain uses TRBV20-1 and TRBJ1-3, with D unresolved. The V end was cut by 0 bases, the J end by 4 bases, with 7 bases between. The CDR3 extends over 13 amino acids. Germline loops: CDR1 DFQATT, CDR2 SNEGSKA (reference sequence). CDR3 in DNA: TGCAGTGCTAGAGATGGCAGAGGAAACACCATATATTTT. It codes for CSARDGRGNTIYF.

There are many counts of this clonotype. In DNA form, the CDR3 reads TGTGCCATCCAGTCAGGGTCTGGGGCCAACGTCCTGACTTTC. Translating it yields CAIQSGSGANVLTF. J is TRBJ2-6 and V is TRBV10-3; the D gene is possibly TRBD1 (5 bases). Germline CDR1 is ENHRY and CDR2 is SYGVKD. The CDR3 runs to 14 residues. V was pared by 8 bases and J by 1 base, with 9 bases between.

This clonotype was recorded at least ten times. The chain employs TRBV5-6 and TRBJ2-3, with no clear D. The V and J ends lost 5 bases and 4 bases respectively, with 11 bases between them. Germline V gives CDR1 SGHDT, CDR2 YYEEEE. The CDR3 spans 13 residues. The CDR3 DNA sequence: TGTGCCAGCAGGTACCAAGTCGCAGATACGCAGTATTTT. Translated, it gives CASRYQVADTQYF.

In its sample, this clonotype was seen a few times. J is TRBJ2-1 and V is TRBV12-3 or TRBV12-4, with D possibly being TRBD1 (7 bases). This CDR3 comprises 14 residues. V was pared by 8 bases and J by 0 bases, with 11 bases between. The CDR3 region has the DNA TGTGCCAGCGCAGGGGGGCCCTCCTACAATGAGCAGTTCTTC. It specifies CASAGGPSYNEQFF.

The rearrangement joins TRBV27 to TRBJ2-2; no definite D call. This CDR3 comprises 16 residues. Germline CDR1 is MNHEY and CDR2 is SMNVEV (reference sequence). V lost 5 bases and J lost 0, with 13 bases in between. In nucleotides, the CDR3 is TGTGCCAGCAGTAAGCTGGACGGAACGAACACCGGGGAGCTGTTTTTT. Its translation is CASSKLDGTNTGELFF.

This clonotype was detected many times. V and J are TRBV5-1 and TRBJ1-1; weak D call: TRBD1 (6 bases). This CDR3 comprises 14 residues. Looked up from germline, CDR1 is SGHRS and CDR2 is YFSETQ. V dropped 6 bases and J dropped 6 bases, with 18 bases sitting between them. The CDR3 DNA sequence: TGCGCCAGCAAAGGACCTGTGGGGGGCCCTGAAGCTTTCTTT. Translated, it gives CASKGPVGGPEAFF.

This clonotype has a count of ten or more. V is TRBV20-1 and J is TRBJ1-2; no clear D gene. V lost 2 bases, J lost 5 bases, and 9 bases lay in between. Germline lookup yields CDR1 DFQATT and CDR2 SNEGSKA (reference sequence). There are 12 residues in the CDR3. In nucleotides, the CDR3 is TGCAGTGCTAGACCAGCCTCTTATGGCTACACCTTC. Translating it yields CSARPASYGYTF.